The 19 T cell receptor beta chains listed next were all sequenced from one sample in a study of blood T cell repertoires in COVID-19. Libraries were prepared by immunoSEQ multiplex PCR; TCRdb keeps only in-frame clonotypes and omits some of them. The repertoire holds roughly 190,000 clones, with roughly 86% as singletons. Material: peripheral blood. These TCRs come from a woman in her seventies with active or convalescent COVID-19.

V and J are TRBV7-3 and TRBJ2-1; no reliable D call. The CDR3 totals 13 residues. Trimming took 5 bases from V and 8 from J, leaving 13 bases between them. The V gene's germline CDR1 is SGHTA and CDR2 FQGTGA. This CDR3 is CASSPLVGDEQFF. As DNA, the CDR3 is TGTGCCAGCAGCCCCTTAGTCGGAGATGAGCAGTTCTTC.

The chain is built from TRBV10-1 and TRBJ2-4, with TRBD2 as a possible D gene (5 bases). V was clipped by 5 bases and J by 1 base, with 12 bases between them. The germline V gene has CDR1 WNHNN and CDR2 SYGVQD (reference sequence). The CDR3 has 15 residues. The chain's CDR3 is CASSTPGSAKNIQYF. The CDR3 DNA sequence: TGCGCCAGCAGTACCCCGGGGAGCGCCAAAAACATTCAGTACTTC.

The CDR3, as DNA: TGTGCCAGCAGCCTCTACCCGGGACAGGGAGTAGATGGCTACACCTTC. The encoded protein is CASSLYPGQGVDGYTF. This chain links TRBV3-1 (or the pseudogene TRBV3-2) with TRBJ1-2; the match to TRBD1 covers 9 bases. CDR1 LGHDT and CDR2 YNNKEL come from the germline V gene (reference sequence). The ends lost 4 bases at V and 6 bases at J; junction bases unmatched: 12. This CDR3 comprises 16 residues.

CDR3: CATSDPAGISYEQYF. The CDR3 DNA follows: TGTGCCACCAGTGATCCAGCGGGAATCTCCTACGAGCAGTACTTC. V gene TRBV24-1 combines with J gene TRBJ2-7; 7 bases match TRBD2. V trimming: 3 bases; J trimming: 0 bases; junction bases outside the gene matches: 4. CDR1 is KGHDR and CDR2 is SFDVKD in the germline V gene. The length of the CDR3 is 15 residues.

The chain is built from TRBV27 and TRBJ2-5, with TRBD2 matching over 13 bases. The germline V gene encodes CDR1 MNHEY and CDR2 SMNVEV (reference sequence). V gave up 5 bases and J gave up 5 bases; unmatched junction bases: 14. This CDR3 spans 18 amino acids. As DNA, the CDR3 is TGTGCCAGCAGTCTTACCGGGACTAGCGGGAACTTGGGGGAGACCCAGTACTTC. This codes for CASSLTGTSGNLGETQYF.

V is TRBV4-1 and J is TRBJ1-5; 7 nucleotides line up with TRBD1. V shed 3 bases, J shed 7 bases, and the junction held 9 bases outside the gene matches. The germline gives CDR1 MGHRA, CDR2 YSYEKL. CDR3 length: 15 amino acids. CDR3 sequence reads: CASSQTGQVGQPQHF. The DNA for the CDR3 is TGCGCCAGCAGCCAGACCGGACAGGTAGGCCAGCCCCAGCATTTT.

This clone was seen only once. The chain is built from TRBV19 and TRBJ1-6; the D is unclear. This CDR3 contains 14 residues. V was pared by 7 bases and J by 5 bases, with 12 bases between. Germline-derived CDR1 and CDR2 are LNHDA and SQIVND (reference sequence). The CDR3 DNA follows: TGTGCCAGTACCGCAAGGACTAATAATTCACCCCTCCACTTT. It codes for CASTARTNNSPLHF.

This clone appeared a single time. This rearrangement joins TRBV5-1 to TRBJ1-2; D perhaps matches TRBD1 (6 bases). CDR1 is SGHRS, CDR2 YFSETQ, per germline. CDR3 length equals 14 residues. Deletions cut 0 bases from V and 14 bases from J, with 20 bases between. The CDR3 DNA is TGCGCCAGCAGCTTGGTGGGGGACAAGAATCAGTATACCTTC. It is translated as CASSLVGDKNQYTF.

J is TRBJ2-7 and V is TRBV3-1 (or the pseudogene TRBV3-2); 8 bases map to TRBD1. The junction had 9 bases not matched to a gene; V was cut back by 3 bases and J by 5 bases. In germline, CDR1 is LGHDT, CDR2 YNNKEL (reference sequence). The CDR3 consists of 15 residues. CDR3 sequence: CASSHAWAGGHEQYF. The CDR3 bases are TGTGCCAGCAGCCATGCCTGGGCAGGGGGCCACGAGCAGTACTTC.

In its sample, this clone was seen a few times. As DNA, the CDR3 is TGCGCCAGCAGCCAATCGGACAGGGCGGATCAGCCCCAGCATTTT. Its protein is CASSQSDRADQPQHF. The chain joins TRBV4-1 to TRBJ1-5, with TRBD1 matching over 8 bases. The germline V gene has CDR1 MGHRA and CDR2 YSYEKL. This CDR3 has 15 amino acids. V dropped 2 bases and J dropped 5; count of bases not matched to a gene: 5.

This clone appeared a few times. The rearrangement links TRBV18 to TRBJ2-3; D is uncertain. Trimming shortened V by 2 bases and J by 4 bases, and 22 bases separated the two germline ends. Germline V CDR1 and CDR2: KGHSH, LQKENI. This CDR3 comprises 18 residues. CDR3 sequence: CASSPVVLSRRSSDTQYF. In nucleotides, the CDR3 is TGTGCCAGCTCACCAGTCGTGTTAAGCAGGCGATCCTCAGATACGCAGTATTTT.

Turning to this clone: The sample holds other DNA sequences that translate to the same CDR3. The rearrangement joins TRBV28 to TRBJ2-5; 7 nucleotides match TRBD1. The CDR3 is 14 residues long. The junction had 6 bases not matched to a gene; V was cut back by 6 bases and J by 2 bases. In germline, CDR1 is MDHEN, CDR2 SYDVKM. CDR3 region: CASSTRQGQETQYF. CDR3 nucleotides: TGTGCCAGCAGCACAAGACAGGGACAAGAGACCCAGTACTTC.

This chain joins TRBV6-1 and TRBJ2-7; 7 positions match TRBD2. Germline-derived CDR1 and CDR2 are MNHNS and SASEGT. This CDR3 comprises 14 residues. V lost 3 bases to trimming and J lost 4 bases; unmatched junction nucleotides: 6. CDR3 sequence (DNA): TGTGCCAGCAGTGAGGGCGGGAGTTTGTACGAGCAGTACTTC. Its protein is CASSEGGSLYEQYF.

The chain uses TRBV4-1 and TRBJ2-2; tentative D call: TRBD2 (6 bases). Germline lookup yields CDR1 MGHRA and CDR2 YSYEKL. The V end lost 1 base, the J end lost 5 bases, and 17 bases lay between the germline ends. This CDR3 spans 17 amino acids. The CDR3 nucleotides read TGCGCCAGCAGCCAAGGGGGAGGAGCTGGAAAAACCGGGGAGCTGTTTTTT. It translates to CASSQGGGAGKTGELFF.

The chain uses TRBV2 and TRBJ2-1; TRBD2 matches 7 bases. J was trimmed by 1 base and V by 6 bases; bases with no gene match: 9. CDR3 length equals 16 residues. Germline CDR1 and CDR2: SNHLY and FYNNEI. DNA for the CDR3: TGTGCCAGCAGCCCTCGGGGGGAAGGGTCCTACAATGAGCAGTTCTTC. Its protein product is CASSPRGEGSYNEQFF.

The rearrangement links TRBV27 to TRBJ1-6; D remains unclear. V dropped 0 bases and J dropped 7 bases, with 4 bases sitting between them. CDR1 and CDR2 (germline): MNHEY, SMNVEV (reference sequence). The CDR3 contains 13 residues. Written as DNA, the CDR3 is TGTGCCAGCAGTTTATCCGGGAATTCACCCCTCCACTTT. Translating gives CASSLSGNSPLHF.

This clone was counted only a few times. The chain carries TRBV28 and TRBJ1-3; unclear D gene. CDR3 length: 14 amino acids. Between the trimmed V and J ends, which lost 3 bases and 3 bases, there was a span of 9 bases. Germline V gives CDR1 MDHEN, CDR2 SYDVKM. This chain's CDR3 is CASSFLGGGNTIYF. The CDR3 DNA reads TGTGCCAGCAGTTTCTTGGGAGGTGGAAACACCATATATTTT.

This chain links TRBV4-1 with TRBJ2-2; a possible D gene is TRBD2 (6 bases). The V end lost 4 bases, the J end lost 4 bases, and 19 bases lay between the germline ends. The V gene's germline CDR1 is MGHRA and CDR2 YSYEKL. There are 17 residues in the CDR3. As DNA, the CDR3 is TGCGCCAGCAGCCCCCTACGCCGGGAGAAGGGCACCGGGGAGCTGTTTTTT. The encoded protein is CASSPLRREKGTGELFF.

This clone was observed once. The chain combines TRBV3-1 (or the pseudogene TRBV3-2) with TRBJ1-1, with a weak D call TRBD1 (5 bases). CDR1 is LGHDT and CDR2 is YNNKEL in the germline V gene (reference sequence). The CDR3 is made up of 17 amino acids. V lost 0 bases to trimming and J lost 1 base, with 15 bases between them. The CDR3 DNA sequence: TGTGCCAGCAGCCAAGATAGGGGAGGGGTCTGGAACACTGAAGCTTTCTTT. Its protein is CASSQDRGGVWNTEAFF.